The entry below gives a single T cell receptor (beta chain) sequence along with its context. The sample originates from a study of blood T cell repertoires in COVID-19. The wider study: Spain, Italy and the United States supplied samples that represented acute and convalescent COVID-19. The cDNA or gDNA used as material had been derived from T cells, B-cell-depleted T cells, or PBMCs.

Sequencing used immunoSEQ multiplex PCR; TCRdb keeps in-frame clones, though not all of them. The sample gives 65,000 to 85,000 clones, around 80% of which show up once; roughly 5% is in the top ten. The CDR3 is made up of 12 amino acids. Germline loops: CDR1 SGHNT, CDR2 YYREEE (reference sequence). V was clipped by 0 bases and J by 12 bases; unmatched bases: 1. The chain links TRBV5-4 to TRBJ1-4, with TRBD1 identical over 8 bases. The receptor was isolated from a man between 45 and 60 years old with active COVID-19. The material sequenced was peripheral blood. CDR3 residues: CASSLGQGQLFF. In DNA, the CDR3 is TGTGCCAGCAGCTTGGGACAGGGGCAACTGTTTTTT. The full variable domain, completed using reference TRBV5-4 and TRBJ1-4, is ETGVTQSPTHLIKTRGQQVTLRCSSQSGHNTVSWYQQALGQGPQFIFQYYREEENGRGNFPPRFSGLQFPNYSSELNVNALELDDSALYLCASSLGQGQLFFGSGTQLSVL.